These 5 T cell receptor beta chains originate from one sample sequenced in a study of blood T cell repertoires in COVID-19. Generated by immunoSEQ multiplex PCR, the TCRdb table keeps only in-frame clones and is missing some. The sample records more than 200,000 clones, about four fifths being singletons. The sample taken for sequencing was peripheral blood. The receptor source for this set is a middle-aged man with active or convalescent COVID-19.

CDR3 loop: CASTPSGGGQQFF. CDR3 coding DNA: TGTGCCAGCACCCCATCGGGCGGAGGGCAGCAGTTCTTC. This chain links TRBV7-8 with TRBJ2-1, with D perhaps TRBD2 (6 bases). There are 13 residues in the CDR3. Trimming removed 7 bases at V and 11 bases at J, with 18 bases between. The germline CDR1 and CDR2 sequences are SGHVS and FQNEAQ.

V gene TRBV2 combines with J gene TRBJ2-2, with D possibly TRBD1 on 6 matching bases. The CDR3 runs 16 residues. Looked up from germline, CDR1 is SNHLY and CDR2 is FYNNEI. With 2 bases removed from V and 0 bases from J, the gap between germline ends came to 10 bases. DNA for the CDR3: TGTGCCAGCAGTGAATCGAGGACAGCGAACACCGGGGAGCTGTTTTTT. This encodes CASSESRTANTGELFF.

The count of this clone is one. The gene calls are TRBV5-4 and TRBJ2-2; TRBD2 is a possible D gene (5 bases). CDR3 length: 12 amino acids. V was pared by 4 bases and J by 7 bases, with 8 bases between. Germline CDR1 reads SGHNT; CDR2 reads YYREEE (reference sequence). The CDR3 here is CASSLGGGELFF. The CDR3 coding sequence is TGTGCCAGCAGCCTAGGAGGCGGGGAGCTGTTTTTT.

Comments on this clone: Other DNA sequences in the sample encode the same CDR3. This chain uses TRBV11-2 with TRBJ1-2; TRBD1 is a possible D gene (5 bases). Germline values: CDR1 SGHAT, CDR2 FQNNGV. The CDR3 runs 13 residues. Trimming left V 5 bases short and J 3 bases short, with 10 bases between. For the CDR3, the DNA is TGTGCCAGCAGCCCTGGACAAGACTATGGCTACACCTTC. Encoded protein: CASSPGQDYGYTF.

V gene TRBV14 combines with J gene TRBJ1-2; D not certain. Germline V CDR1 and CDR2: SGHDN, FVKESK. V was trimmed by 1 base and J by 5 bases, leaving 8 bases between them. CDR3 length equals 13 residues. The CDR3 nucleotides read TGTGCCAGCAGCCAAGTCCCCTTTTATGGCTACACCTTC. As protein: CASSQVPFYGYTF.